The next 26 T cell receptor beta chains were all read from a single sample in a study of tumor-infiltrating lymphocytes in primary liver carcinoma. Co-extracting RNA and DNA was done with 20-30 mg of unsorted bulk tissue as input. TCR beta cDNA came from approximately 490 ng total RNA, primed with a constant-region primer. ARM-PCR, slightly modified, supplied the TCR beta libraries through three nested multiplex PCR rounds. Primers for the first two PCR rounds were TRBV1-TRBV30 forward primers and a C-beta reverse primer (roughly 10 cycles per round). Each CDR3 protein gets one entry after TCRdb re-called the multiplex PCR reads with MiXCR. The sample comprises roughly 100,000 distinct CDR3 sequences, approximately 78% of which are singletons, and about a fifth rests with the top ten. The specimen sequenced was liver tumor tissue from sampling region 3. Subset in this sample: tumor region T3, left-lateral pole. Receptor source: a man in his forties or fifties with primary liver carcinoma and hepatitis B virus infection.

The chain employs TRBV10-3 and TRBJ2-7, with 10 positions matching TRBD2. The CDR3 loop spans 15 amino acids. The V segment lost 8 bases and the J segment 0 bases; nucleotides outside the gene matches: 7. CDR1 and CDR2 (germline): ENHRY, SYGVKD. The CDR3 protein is CAIGYGTSDSYEQYF. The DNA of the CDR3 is TGTGCCATCGGCTATGGGACTAGCGACTCCTACGAGCAGTACTTC.

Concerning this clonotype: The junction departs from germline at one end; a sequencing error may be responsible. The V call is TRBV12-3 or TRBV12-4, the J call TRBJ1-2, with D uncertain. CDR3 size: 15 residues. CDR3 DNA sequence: TGTTCCAGCAGTTTATCTACATGGGTTAACTATGGCTACACCTTC. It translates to CSSSLSTWVNYGYTF.

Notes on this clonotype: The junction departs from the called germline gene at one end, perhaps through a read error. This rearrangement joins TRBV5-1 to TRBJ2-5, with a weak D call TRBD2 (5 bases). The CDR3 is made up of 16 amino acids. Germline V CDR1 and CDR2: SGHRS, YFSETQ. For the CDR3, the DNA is TGCGCCAGCAGCTTGGTAGTAGGGAGCAGTCAAGAGGCCCAGCACTTC. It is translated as CASSLVVGSSQEAQHF.

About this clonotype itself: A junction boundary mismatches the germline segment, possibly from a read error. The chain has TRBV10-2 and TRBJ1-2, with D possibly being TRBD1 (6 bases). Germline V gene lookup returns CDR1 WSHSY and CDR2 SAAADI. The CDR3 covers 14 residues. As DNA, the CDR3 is TGCGCGAGCAGTGAACTGGGGGCAAACTATGGCTACACCTTC. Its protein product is CASSELGANYGYTF.

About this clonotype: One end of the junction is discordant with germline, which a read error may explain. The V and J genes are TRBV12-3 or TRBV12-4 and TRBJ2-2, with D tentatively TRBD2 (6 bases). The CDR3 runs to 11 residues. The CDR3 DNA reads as TGTGTCAGCAGTTCCCGGAGGGAACCGTTTTTT. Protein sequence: CVSSSRREPFF.

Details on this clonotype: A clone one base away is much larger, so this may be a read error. As DNA, the CDR3 is TGTGTCCCCGGACTTCGAACAGATACGCAGTATTTT. Encoded protein: CVPGLRTDTQYF. V is TRBV24-1 and J is TRBJ2-3; possibly TRBD2 for D (5 bases). Germline CDR1 and CDR2: KGHDR and SFDVKD. The CDR3 consists of 12 residues.

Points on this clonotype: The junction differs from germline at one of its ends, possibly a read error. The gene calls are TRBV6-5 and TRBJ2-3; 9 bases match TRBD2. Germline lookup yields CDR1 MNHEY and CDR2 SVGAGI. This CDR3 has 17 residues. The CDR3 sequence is CANSSLPLSGGRDKQYF. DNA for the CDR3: TGTGCCAACAGTTCACTCCCCCTAAGCGGGGGGAGAGATAAGCAGTATTTT.

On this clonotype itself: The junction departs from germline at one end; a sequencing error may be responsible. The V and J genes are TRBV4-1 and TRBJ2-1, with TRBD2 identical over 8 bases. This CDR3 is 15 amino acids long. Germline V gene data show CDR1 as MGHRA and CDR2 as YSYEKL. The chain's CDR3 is CASSQALADYNEQFF. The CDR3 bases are TGCGCCAGCAGTCAAGCACTAGCGGACTACAATGAGCAGTTCTTC.

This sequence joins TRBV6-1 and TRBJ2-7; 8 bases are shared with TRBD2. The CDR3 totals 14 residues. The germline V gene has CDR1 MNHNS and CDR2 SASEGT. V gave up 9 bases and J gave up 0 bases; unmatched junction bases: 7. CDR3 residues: CASRLAGISYEQYF. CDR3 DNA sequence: TGTGCCAGTCGGCTAGCGGGTATCTCCTACGAGCAGTACTTC.

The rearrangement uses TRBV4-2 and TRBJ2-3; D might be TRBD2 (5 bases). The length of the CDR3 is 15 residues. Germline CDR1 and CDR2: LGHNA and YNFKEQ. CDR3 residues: CGSSQEARSTDTQYF. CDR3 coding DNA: TGTGGCAGTAGCCAGGAGGCCAGGTCCACAGATACGCAGTATTTT.

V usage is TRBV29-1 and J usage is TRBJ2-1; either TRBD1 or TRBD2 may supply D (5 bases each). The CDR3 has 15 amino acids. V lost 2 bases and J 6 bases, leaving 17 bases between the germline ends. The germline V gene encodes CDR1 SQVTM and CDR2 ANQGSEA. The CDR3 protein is CSVEFGTLGTNEQFF. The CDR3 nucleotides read TGCAGCGTTGAATTCGGGACCCTCGGAACCAATGAGCAGTTCTTC.

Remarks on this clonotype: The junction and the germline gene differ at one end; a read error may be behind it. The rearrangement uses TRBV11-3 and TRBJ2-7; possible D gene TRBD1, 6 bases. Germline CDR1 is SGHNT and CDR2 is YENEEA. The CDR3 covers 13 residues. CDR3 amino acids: CTSSVGQSYGQYF. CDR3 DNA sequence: TGTACCAGCAGCGTGGGACAATCCTACGGGCAGTACTTC.

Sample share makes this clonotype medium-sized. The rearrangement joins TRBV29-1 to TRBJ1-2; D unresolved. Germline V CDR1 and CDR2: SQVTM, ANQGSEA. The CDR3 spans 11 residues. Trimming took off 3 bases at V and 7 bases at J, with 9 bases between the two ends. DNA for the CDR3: TGCAGCGTTGAGGGTCTTCGTGGCTACACCTTC. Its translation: CSVEGLRGYTF.

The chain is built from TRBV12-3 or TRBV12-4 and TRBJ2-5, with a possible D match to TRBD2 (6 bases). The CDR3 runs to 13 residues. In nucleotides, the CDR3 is TGTGTCGGCAATCCGAACAGCGGGGAGACCCAGTACTTC. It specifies CVGNPNSGETQYF.

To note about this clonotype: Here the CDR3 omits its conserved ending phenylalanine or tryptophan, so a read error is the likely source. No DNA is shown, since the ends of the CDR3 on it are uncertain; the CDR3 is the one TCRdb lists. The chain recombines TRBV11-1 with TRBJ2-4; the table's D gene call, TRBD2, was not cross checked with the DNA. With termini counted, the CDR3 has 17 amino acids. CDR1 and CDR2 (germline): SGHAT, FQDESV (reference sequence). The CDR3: CASNFPGTRGTKNIQYI.

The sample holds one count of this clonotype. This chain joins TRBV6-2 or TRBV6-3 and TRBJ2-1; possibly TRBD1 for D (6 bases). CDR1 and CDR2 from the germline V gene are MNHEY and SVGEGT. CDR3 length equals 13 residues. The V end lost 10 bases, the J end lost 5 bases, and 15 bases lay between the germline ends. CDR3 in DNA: TGTGCCACGAGGGACAAAAGTCACAATGAGCAGTTCTTC. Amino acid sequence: CATRDKSHNEQFF.

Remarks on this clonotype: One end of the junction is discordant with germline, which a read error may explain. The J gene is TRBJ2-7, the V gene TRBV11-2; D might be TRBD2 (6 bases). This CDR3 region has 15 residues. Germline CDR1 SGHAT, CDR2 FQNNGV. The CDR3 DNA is TGTACCAGCAGCTTAGGAGCTAGCGTGAGCCACGACCAGTACTTC. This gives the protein CTSSLGASVSHDQYF.

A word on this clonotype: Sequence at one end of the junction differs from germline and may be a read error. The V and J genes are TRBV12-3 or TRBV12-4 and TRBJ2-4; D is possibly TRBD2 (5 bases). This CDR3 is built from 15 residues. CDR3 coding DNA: TGTGCCAGCAATTTAGCTGAGGGATTTAGAAACATTCAGTACTTT. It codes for CASNLAEGFRNIQYF.

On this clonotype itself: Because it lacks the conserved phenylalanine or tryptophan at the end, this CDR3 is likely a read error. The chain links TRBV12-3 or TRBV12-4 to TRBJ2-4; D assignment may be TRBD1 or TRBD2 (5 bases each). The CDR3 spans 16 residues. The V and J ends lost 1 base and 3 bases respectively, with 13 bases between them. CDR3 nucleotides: TGTGCCAGCAGTTTAGACGGTATGGGGGTCAAAAACATTCAGTACTTA. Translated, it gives CASSLDGMGVKNIQYL.

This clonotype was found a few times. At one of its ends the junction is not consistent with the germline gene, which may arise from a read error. Here the CDR3 DNA reads TGTGCCAGCACTTTAGTCGACAGTAATGAAAAACTGTTTTTT. The encoded protein is CASTLVDSNEKLFF. The chain recombines TRBV28 with TRBJ1-4, with D perhaps matching TRBD1 (5 bases). Germline V CDR1 and CDR2: MDHEN, SYDVKM. The CDR3 covers 14 residues.

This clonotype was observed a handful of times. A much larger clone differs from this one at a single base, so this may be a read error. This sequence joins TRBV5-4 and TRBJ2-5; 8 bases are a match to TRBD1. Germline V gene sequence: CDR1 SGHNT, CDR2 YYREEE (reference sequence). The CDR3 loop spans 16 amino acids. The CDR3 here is CTSSGTTGGRMGTQYF. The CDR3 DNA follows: TGTACCAGCAGCGGAACCACAGGGGGGAGGATGGGGACCCAGTACTTC.

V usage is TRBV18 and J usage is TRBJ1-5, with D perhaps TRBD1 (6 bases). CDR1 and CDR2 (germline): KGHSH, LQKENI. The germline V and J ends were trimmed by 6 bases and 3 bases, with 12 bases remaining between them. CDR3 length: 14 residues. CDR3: CASSRGRDNQPQHF. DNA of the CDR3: TGTGCCAGCTCGAGGGGGAGAGACAATCAGCCCCAGCATTTT.

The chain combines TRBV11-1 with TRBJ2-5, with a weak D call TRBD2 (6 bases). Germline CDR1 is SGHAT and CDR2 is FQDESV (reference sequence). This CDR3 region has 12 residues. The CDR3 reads CTSSSGTLTQYF. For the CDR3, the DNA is TGTACTAGCAGCTCTGGCACTCTGACCCAGTACTTC.

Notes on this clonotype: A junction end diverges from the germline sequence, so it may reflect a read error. The CDR3 DNA reads as TGCATCGTTTCCGCAGGGTGGGGCACAAACACTGAAGCTTTCTTT. Protein product: CIVSAGWGTNTEAFF. V and J are TRBV29-1 and TRBJ1-1, with D possibly TRBD1 on 5 matching bases. Germline CDR1 is SQVTM and CDR2 is ANQGSEA. The CDR3 totals 15 residues.

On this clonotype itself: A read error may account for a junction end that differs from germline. In DNA form, the CDR3 reads TGTGCCAGCAGCTTGAGGGAGGGGAGGACTAGCGAGCTCAGCTCCTCCGAGCAATACTTC. Translating it yields CASSLREGRTSELSSSEQYF. The chain joins TRBV11-2 to TRBJ2-7; 9 bases map to TRBD2. CDR3 size: 20 residues. Germline assignment: CDR1 SGHAT and CDR2 FQNNGV.

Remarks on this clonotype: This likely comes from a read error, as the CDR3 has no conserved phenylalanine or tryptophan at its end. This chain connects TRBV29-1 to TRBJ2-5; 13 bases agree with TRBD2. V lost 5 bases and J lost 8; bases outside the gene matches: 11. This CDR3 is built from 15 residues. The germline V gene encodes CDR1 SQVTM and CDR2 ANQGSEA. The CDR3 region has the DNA TGCAGCGTTCGGACTAGCGGGAGTTGTGCAGATACCCAGTACTTA. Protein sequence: CSVRTSGSCADTQYL.